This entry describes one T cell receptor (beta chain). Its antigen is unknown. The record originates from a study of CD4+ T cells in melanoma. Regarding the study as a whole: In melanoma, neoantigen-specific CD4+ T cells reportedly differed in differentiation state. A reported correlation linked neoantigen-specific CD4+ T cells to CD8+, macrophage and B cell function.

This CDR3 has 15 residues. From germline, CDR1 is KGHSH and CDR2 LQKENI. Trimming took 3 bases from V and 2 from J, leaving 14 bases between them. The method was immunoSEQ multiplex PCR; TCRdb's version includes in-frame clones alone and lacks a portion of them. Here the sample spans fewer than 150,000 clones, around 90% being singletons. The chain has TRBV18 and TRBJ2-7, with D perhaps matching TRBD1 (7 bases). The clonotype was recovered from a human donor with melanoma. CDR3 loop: CASSPRRDRTYEQYF. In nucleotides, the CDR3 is TGTGCCAGCTCACCGAGGAGGGACAGAACCTACGAGCAGTACTTC.